Detailed here is one T cell receptor beta chain. Data came from immunoSEQ multiplex PCR; TCRdb stores just in-frame clones and leaves some out. The data show fewer than 200,000 clones, with roughly four fifths seen just once and 22% held by the top ten. The source of the sample is a study of blood T cell repertoires in COVID-19. Study information: Acute and convalescent COVID-19 specimens originated in the United States, Italy and Spain.

What was sequenced was peripheral blood. This sequence was found in a woman older than 75 with acute or convalescent COVID-19.

Here the CDR3 reads CASSQTRGRGSYNEQFF. The CDR3 DNA follows: TGTGCCAGCAGCCAAACGCGCGGGAGGGGCTCCTACAATGAGCAGTTCTTC. The chain links TRBV11-2 to TRBJ2-1; 9 bases are shared with TRBD2. The germline V gene encodes CDR1 SGHAT and CDR2 FQNNGV. With 5 bases clipped from V and 0 bases from J, the junction kept 8 bases outside the gene matches. This CDR3 has 17 amino acids.